Below are 5 T cell receptor beta chains sequenced from a single sample in a study of T-cell reconstitution after alpha-beta-depleted transplantation in children. Preparation of the TCRbeta library was carried out with unique molecular identifiers. TCRdb itself ran the PCR reads through MiXCR, one entry per CDR3 protein. In the table there are approximately 400,000 distinct CDR3 sequences, 9.5% to 13% of which are singletons. The starting material was PBMCs from the stem cell graft donor, obtained from the stem cell graft. The receptors originated from a human donor who donated a stem cell graft to a child with acute myeloid leukemia.

CDR3 sequence: CAWSKQINQPQHF. CDR3 DNA: TGTGCCTGGAGTAAACAGATCAATCAGCCCCAGCATTTT. V usage is TRBV30 and J usage is TRBJ1-5; D call uncertain. This CDR3 spans 13 amino acids. Germline V gene lookup returns CDR1 GTSNPN and CDR2 SVGIG (reference sequence). Trimming pared 2 bases from V and 3 bases from J, leaving 8 bases between.

This sequence joins TRBV19 and TRBJ2-1; maybe TRBD2 (7 bases). This CDR3 contains 15 residues. Germline assignment: CDR1 LNHDA and CDR2 SQIVND (reference sequence). The V end lost 7 bases, the J end lost 1 base, and 14 bases lay between the germline ends. CDR3 sequence (DNA): TGTGCCAGTATCCCGGGGGGCGCATCCTACAATGAGCAGTTCTTC. It yields the protein CASIPGGASYNEQFF.

The genes are TRBV20-1 and TRBJ2-1, with 7 bases fitting TRBD2. Looked up from germline, CDR1 is DFQATT and CDR2 is SNEGSKA (reference sequence). The V segment lost 6 bases and the J segment 5 bases; nucleotides outside the gene matches: 7. This CDR3 is built from 13 residues. DNA for the CDR3: TGCAGTGCCTGGACTAGTTTGAACAATGAGCAGTTCTTC. Its protein is CSAWTSLNNEQFF.

This clonotype was seen more than once but under ten times. This rearrangement joins TRBV5-1 to TRBJ2-5; D perhaps matches TRBD2 (6 bases). V lost 4 bases and J lost 5, with 18 bases in between. The germline V gene encodes CDR1 SGHRS and CDR2 YFSETQ. The CDR3 covers 15 residues. CDR3 DNA sequence: TGCGCCAGCAGCCCGGGGGACCTCGGGCTGGAGACCCAGTACTTC. The encoded protein is CASSPGDLGLETQYF.

This clonotype has just a few counts. V is TRBV12-3 or TRBV12-4 and J is TRBJ1-2; 9 positions match TRBD1. V gave up 5 bases and J gave up 7 bases; unmatched junction bases: 5. This CDR3 has 13 amino acids. The CDR3 region is CASSPGTGLGYTF. As DNA, the CDR3 is TGTGCCAGCAGTCCCGGGACAGGGCTTGGCTACACCTTC.